Below are 29 T cell receptor beta chains sequenced from a single sample in a study of shared clonotypes between healthy human individuals. Profiled with immunoSEQ multiplex PCR; TCRdb holds only in-frame clones, not every one. The data contain about 2.4 million clones, 93% of them singletons. Material for sequencing was naive CD4+ T cells from PBMCs. Subset noted: CD45RA+ positively selected. The receptor source for this set is a man aged 18 to 30 in good health. Some clones in this sample may be carry-over from other donors' samples.

The rearrangement uses TRBV30 and TRBJ2-3; TRBD1 agrees at 9 bases. CDR1 is GTSNPN and CDR2 is SVGIG in the germline V gene (reference sequence). With 4 bases clipped from V and 4 bases from J, the junction kept 6 bases outside the gene matches. This CDR3 is 14 amino acids long. The CDR3 coding sequence is TGTGCCTGGAACCCGGGACAGGGATCAGATACGCAGTATTTT. It encodes CAWNPGQGSDTQYF.

This rearrangement joins TRBV28 to TRBJ2-3; the match to TRBD1 covers 7 bases. Germline CDR1 MDHEN, CDR2 SYDVKM. Germline trimming cut 5 bases from V and 0 bases from J; bases unmatched to any gene: 8. CDR3 length: 16 residues. This CDR3 is CASSPAGTVSTDTQYF. The CDR3 nucleotides read TGTGCCAGCAGTCCAGCCGGGACAGTTAGCACAGATACGCAGTATTTT.

The V call is TRBV27, the J call TRBJ2-7, with 9 bases matching TRBD1. The CDR3 runs to 14 residues. The J segment lost 6 bases and the V segment lost 3 bases, leaving 6 bases of the junction unmatched. The germline V gene has CDR1 MNHEY and CDR2 SMNVEV (reference sequence). In nucleotides, the CDR3 is TGTGCCAGCAGTTTGGGGACAGGGCATAGCGAGCAGTACTTC. It specifies CASSLGTGHSEQYF.

This clone has just one count. V usage is TRBV28 and J usage is TRBJ2-7; 7 bases match TRBD2. Trimming cost V 9 bases and J 2 bases; bases outside gene matches: 10. The CDR3 contains 14 residues. Germline values: CDR1 MDHEN, CDR2 SYDVKM. This CDR3 reads CASAVGGSTYEQYF. In DNA form, the CDR3 reads TGTGCCAGTGCTGTGGGGGGGTCAACCTACGAGCAGTACTTC. Combining the CDR3 with reference TRBV28 and TRBJ2-7 gives the whole variable domain DVKVTQSSRYLVKRTGEKVFLECVQDMDHENMFWYRQDPGLGLRLIYFSYDVKMKEKGDIPEGYSVSREKKERFSLILESASTNQTSMYLCASAVGGSTYEQYFGPGTRLTVT.

The V and J genes are TRBV21-1 and TRBJ2-1; TRBD2 is taken as the D call from the table, unchecked against the DNA. TRBV21-1 is termed a pseudogene. The CDR3 loop spans 18 amino acids. The CDR3 sequence: CASSKALGLPPMYNEQFF. The CDR3 bases are TGTGCCAGCAGCAAAGCCTTGGGACTACCACCAATGTACAATGAGCAGTTCTTC.

The CDR3 reads CASSFPEGLNTEAFF. The DNA for the CDR3 is TGTGCCAGCAGCTTCCCGGAGGGGTTGAACACTGAAGCTTTCTTT. The chain is built from TRBV5-4 and TRBJ1-1; possible D gene TRBD1, 5 bases. This CDR3 comprises 15 residues. V was clipped by 2 bases and J by 0 bases, with 11 bases between them. Germline lookup yields CDR1 SGHNT and CDR2 YYREEE (reference sequence).

The chain couples TRBV7-2 to TRBJ1-3; D is ambiguous. Trimming stripped 0 bases from V and 0 bases from J, with 9 bases between. The CDR3 contains 16 residues. Germline V gives CDR1 SGHTA, CDR2 FQGNSA. CDR3: CASSLAGPASGNTIYF. The CDR3 nucleotides are TGTGCCAGCAGCTTAGCGGGCCCCGCCTCTGGAAACACCATATATTTT.

The rearrangement joins TRBV27 to TRBJ2-3, with TRBD1 matching over 8 bases. The CDR3 contains 13 residues. The germline CDR1 and CDR2 sequences are MNHEY and SMNVEV (reference sequence). V lost 6 bases and J lost 4; bases outside the gene matches: 3. CDR3 nucleotide sequence: TGTGCCAGCAGGAGACAGGGGTCAGATACGCAGTATTTT. This encodes CASRRQGSDTQYF.

CDR3 sequence reads: CASSVSPRLAGSTQYF. In nucleotides, the CDR3 is TGTGCCAGCAGTGTAAGCCCCAGGCTAGCGGGGAGTACGCAGTATTTT. This sequence joins TRBV2 and TRBJ2-3, with 9 nucleotides matching TRBD2. With 4 bases clipped from V and 8 bases from J, the junction kept 13 bases outside the gene matches. CDR3 length: 16 residues. The germline CDR1 and CDR2 sequences are SNHLY and FYNNEI.

This rearrangement joins TRBV10-1 to TRBJ2-7; the D is unclear. The V gene's germline CDR1 is WNHNN and CDR2 SYGVQD (reference sequence). The CDR3 has 13 amino acids. V gave up 4 bases and J gave up 0 bases, with 7 bases separating them. Here the CDR3 reads CASSGGSSYEQYF. The CDR3 nucleotides are TGCGCCAGCAGTGGGGGAAGCTCCTACGAGCAGTACTTC.

The chain couples TRBV5-5 to TRBJ2-2; TRBD1 matches 7 bases. Germline CDR1 and CDR2: SGHKS and YYEKEE (reference sequence). Trimming took 2 bases from V and 6 from J; bases not matched to a gene: 10. This CDR3 has 16 residues. The CDR3 DNA sequence: TGTGCCAGCAGCTTACTAATAGGACAGGACCCCGGGGAGCTGTTTTTT. It is translated as CASSLLIGQDPGELFF.

The chain couples TRBV4-1 to TRBJ1-4, with D tentatively TRBD1 (5 bases). With 3 bases removed from V and 10 bases from J, the gap between germline ends came to 18 bases. The germline V gene encodes CDR1 MGHRA and CDR2 YSYEKL. CDR3 length: 15 amino acids. In DNA, the CDR3 is TGCGCCAGCAGCCACCCCCTGGGGCAGGGTGGAAAACTGTTTTTT. It is translated as CASSHPLGQGGKLFF.

This clone was observed a few times. The V call is TRBV27, the J call TRBJ2-4; TRBD2 matches at 7 bases. With V trimmed by 3 bases and J by 7 bases, 3 bases remained unmatched. Germline-derived CDR1 and CDR2 are MNHEY and SMNVEV (reference sequence). The CDR3 sequence is 13 residues long. CDR3 sequence reads: CASSFQGGNIQYF. CDR3 sequence (DNA): TGTGCCAGCAGTTTCCAGGGAGGGAACATTCAGTACTTC.

This chain connects TRBV6-5 to TRBJ2-1; D may be TRBD2 (6 bases). This CDR3 has 14 residues. Germline lookup yields CDR1 MNHEY and CDR2 SVGAGI. V lost 0 bases and J 7 bases, leaving 10 bases between the germline ends. The CDR3 reads CASSYSLAGNEQFF. The CDR3 DNA follows: TGTGCCAGCAGTTACTCACTAGCAGGGAATGAGCAGTTCTTC.

The chain is built from TRBV11-2 and TRBJ2-7; D uncertain. The V gene lost 5 bases and the J gene lost 3 bases, with 2 bases spanning the gap. Germline CDR1 is SGHAT and CDR2 is FQNNGV. This CDR3 has 10 amino acids. The CDR3 bases are TGTGCCAGCAGCAACTACGAGCAGTACTTC. This encodes CASSNYEQYF.

With respect to this clone: The identical CDR3 is also encoded by other nucleotide sequences in the sample. This chain uses TRBV28 with TRBJ1-4; no clear D. The CDR3 loop spans 14 amino acids. V was trimmed by 1 base and J by 0 bases, leaving 3 bases between them. The V gene's germline CDR1 is MDHEN and CDR2 SYDVKM. Here the CDR3 DNA reads TGTGCCAGCAGTTTATCTCCAACTAATGAAAAACTGTTTTTT. Its translation is CASSLSPTNEKLFF.

This rearrangement joins TRBV9 to TRBJ1-4; the match to TRBD1 covers 9 bases. The germline CDR1 and CDR2 sequences are SGDLS and YYNGEE. With 4 bases clipped from V and 0 bases from J, the junction kept 10 bases outside the gene matches. The CDR3 runs to 18 residues. CDR3 loop: CASSTGDRGFATNEKLFF. The CDR3 coding sequence is TGTGCCAGCAGCACAGGTGACAGGGGGTTTGCAACTAATGAAAAACTGTTTTTT.

The chain recombines TRBV6-4 with TRBJ1-2; 9 bases match TRBD1. The ends lost 6 bases at V and 7 bases at J; junction bases unmatched: 9. The germline CDR1 and CDR2 sequences are MRHNA and SNTAGT. The CDR3 has 14 amino acids. The CDR3 DNA is TGTGCCAGCAGGGGGACAGGGTTGCTCGGTGGCTACACCTTC. Amino acids: CASRGTGLLGGYTF.

This clone appeared a single time. The genes are TRBV29-1 and TRBJ1-2, with 7 bases fitting TRBD1. In germline, CDR1 is SQVTM, CDR2 ANQGSEA. CDR3 length: 12 amino acids. The J segment lost 5 bases and the V segment lost 8 bases, leaving 8 bases of the junction unmatched. The CDR3 region is CSIGQETYGYTF. The DNA for the CDR3 is TGCAGCATTGGACAGGAGACGTATGGCTACACCTTC.

This chain joins TRBV5-4 and TRBJ2-6; 8 nucleotides line up with TRBD1. Germline V gene sequence: CDR1 SGHNT, CDR2 YYREEE (reference sequence). J lost 4 bases, V lost 0 bases, and 0 bases had no gene match. The CDR3 runs 15 residues. Here the CDR3 DNA reads TGTGCCAGCAGCTTGGGGACAGGGGGGGCCAACGTCCTGACTTTC. It is translated as CASSLGTGGANVLTF.

This clone turned up a few times. Other DNA sequences in the same sample also yield this CDR3. The chain combines TRBV28 with TRBJ1-5; D uncertain. This CDR3 has 12 residues. Trimming cost V 6 bases and J 0 bases, with 3 bases left between them. Germline CDR1 is MDHEN and CDR2 is SYDVKM. CDR3 protein: CASSPSNQPQHF. Here the CDR3 DNA reads TGTGCCAGCAGCCCTAGCAATCAGCCCCAGCATTTT.

The rearrangement uses TRBV28 and TRBJ2-5; TRBD2 agrees at 9 bases. CDR1 and CDR2 from the germline V gene are MDHEN and SYDVKM. With 1 base clipped from V and 5 bases from J, the junction kept 5 bases outside the gene matches. The length of the CDR3 is 15 residues. The CDR3 coding sequence is TGTGCCAGCAGTTTATTTAGCGGGAGCCAGGAGACCCAGTACTTC. Amino acid sequence: CASSLFSGSQETQYF.

The chain is built from TRBV10-1 and TRBJ1-1, with a weak D call TRBD1 (5 bases). V was cut by 3 bases and J by 8 bases, with 10 bases left in between. This CDR3 comprises 12 residues. Germline assignment: CDR1 WNHNN and CDR2 SYGVQD (reference sequence). In nucleotides, the CDR3 is TGCGCCAGCAGTGATCCCCAGGGCGAAGCTTTCTTT. Protein sequence: CASSDPQGEAFF.

V and J are TRBV5-6 and TRBJ2-7; 12 bases are a match to TRBD2. V dropped 0 bases and J dropped 6; count of bases not matched to a gene: 7. Germline CDR1 reads SGHDT; CDR2 reads YYEEEE. This CDR3 spans 16 amino acids. Written as DNA, the CDR3 is TGTGCCAGCAGCTTGGTCCTAGCGGGAGGGCCGGCCGAGCAGTACTTC. Translated, it gives CASSLVLAGGPAEQYF.

The chain is built from TRBV19 and TRBJ2-1; TRBD2 matches at 10 bases. Germline CDR1 is LNHDA and CDR2 is SQIVND (reference sequence). This CDR3 is built from 15 residues. With 4 bases clipped from V and 6 bases from J, the junction kept 6 bases outside the gene matches. The CDR3 is CASSNPSGGFNEQFF. CDR3 nucleotide sequence: TGTGCCAGTAGTAATCCTAGCGGGGGTTTCAATGAGCAGTTCTTC.

J is TRBJ2-1 and V is TRBV14, with D maybe TRBD2 (6 bases). Trimming pared 2 bases from V and 15 bases from J, leaving 26 bases between. From germline, CDR1 is SGHDN and CDR2 FVKESK. The CDR3 contains 16 residues. The DNA of the CDR3 is TGTGCCAGCAGCCAAAGTAGAGACGCCCCGGGAGTTCTGGGGTTCTTC. Its translation: CASSQSRDAPGVLGFF.

A note on this clone: This sample includes further DNA sequences coding for the same CDR3. V is TRBV5-1 and J is TRBJ1-1; no reliable D call. Trimming stripped 0 bases from V and 1 base from J, with 4 bases between. The germline gives CDR1 SGHRS, CDR2 YFSETQ. The CDR3 covers 13 residues. CDR3 amino acids: CASSLVPNTEAFF. The CDR3 nucleotides are TGCGCCAGCAGCTTGGTTCCGAACACTGAAGCTTTCTTT.

CDR3 bases: TGTGCCAGCAGCTTAAAGCGGACACCTAACACCGGGGAGCTGTTTTTT. It is translated as CASSLKRTPNTGELFF. The rearrangement links TRBV7-3 to TRBJ2-2, with D possibly called TRBD1 or TRBD2 (5 bases each). The germline V gene has CDR1 SGHTA and CDR2 FQGTGA. V was trimmed by 1 base and J by 2 bases, leaving 11 bases between them. The CDR3 totals 16 residues.

This clone has only one observation. The genes are TRBV28 and TRBJ2-4; possible D gene TRBD1, 7 bases. Trimming took 5 bases from V and 1 from J, leaving 15 bases between them. This CDR3 is built from 16 residues. In germline, CDR1 is MDHEN, CDR2 SYDVKM. The CDR3 DNA sequence: TGTGCCAGCAGTCACCAGGGGGGATGGGCCAAAAACATTCAGTACTTC. It encodes CASSHQGGWAKNIQYF.